This entry lists 21 T cell receptor beta chains sequenced from one sample in a study of human T cells and chemical hapten exposure. The time point is: pre-sensitization, week 0. Noted treatment: therapeutic diphenylcyclopropenone sensitization with weekly scalp DPC. From the RACE reads, TCRdb called clonotypes with MiXCR, one entry per CDR3 protein. Among about 250,000 distinct CDR3 sequences listed, 7.5% to 9% were seen once. The sample consisted of whole blood, taken in connection with sensitization to the hapten diphenylcyclopropenone (DPC). The receptor set was obtained from a man between 18 and 29 years old with alopecia areata. Some clones in this sample may be carry-over from other donors' samples.

The gene calls are TRBV4-1 and TRBJ1-1, with TRBD1 matching 10 bases. This CDR3 has 19 amino acids. V shed 3 bases, J shed 3 bases, and the junction held 16 bases outside the gene matches. CDR1 and CDR2 (germline): MGHRA, YSYEKL. This CDR3 is CASSHTYPKDRGIDTEAFF. The CDR3 DNA sequence: TGCGCCAGCAGCCACACATACCCTAAGGACAGGGGGATAGACACTGAAGCTTTCTTT.

This clonotype has at least ten counts. The V call is TRBV4-3, the J call TRBJ2-7, with D perhaps assigned TRBD1 or TRBD2 (5 bases each). V lost 4 bases to trimming and J lost 5 bases, with 12 bases between them. The CDR3 consists of 13 residues. The germline V gene has CDR1 LGHNA and CDR2 YSLEER. CDR3 sequence: CASSLRVQDEQYF. The CDR3 DNA reads as TGCGCCAGCAGCCTGAGGGTACAGGACGAGCAGTACTTC.

The chain uses TRBV9 and TRBJ2-1, with 8 positions matching TRBD2. Germline V gene data show CDR1 as SGDLS and CDR2 as YYNGEE. The CDR3 extends over 14 amino acids. The J segment lost 8 bases and the V segment lost 3 bases, leaving 7 bases of the junction unmatched. The CDR3 DNA reads as TGTGCCAGCAGCGAAGGGACTAGAGCGCATGAGCAGTTCTTC. It specifies CASSEGTRAHEQFF.

V usage is TRBV24-1 and J usage is TRBJ2-2; D is unresolved. V lost 0 bases and J lost 0, with 10 bases in between. Germline CDR1 KGHDR, CDR2 SFDVKD. This CDR3 has 17 residues. The CDR3 sequence: CATSDLSSGPNTGELFF. Here the CDR3 DNA reads TGTGCCACCAGTGATTTGTCCTCAGGACCGAACACCGGGGAGCTGTTTTTT.

The gene calls are TRBV29-1 and TRBJ1-1; a possible D gene is TRBD1 (5 bases). The CDR3 has 14 amino acids. Germline V gene sequence: CDR1 SQVTM, CDR2 ANQGSEA. The V end was cut by 7 bases, the J end by 0 bases, with 15 bases between. CDR3 protein: CSAPDTVLNTEAFF. In nucleotides, the CDR3 is TGCAGCGCCCCGGACACGGTCCTGAACACTGAAGCTTTCTTT.

At least ten counts were recorded for this clonotype. The gene calls are TRBV6-5 and TRBJ1-6; D unclear. V lost 2 bases and J 8 bases, leaving 10 bases between the germline ends. The CDR3 sequence is 14 residues long. Germline V CDR1 and CDR2: MNHEY, SVGAGI. The CDR3 here is CASSYADVDSPLHF. For the CDR3, the DNA is TGTGCCAGCAGTTACGCAGATGTCGATTCACCCCTCCACTTT.

This clonotype was detected many times. This CDR3 is CASSVDLTGDDTQYF. CDR3 nucleotide sequence: TGTGCCAGCAGCGTCGACCTGACAGGGGATGATACGCAGTATTTT. The chain couples TRBV7-9 to TRBJ2-3, with 8 bases fitting TRBD1. V was clipped by 5 bases and J by 6 bases; unmatched bases: 10. In germline, CDR1 is SEHNR, CDR2 FQNEAQ (reference sequence). The CDR3 extends over 15 amino acids.

This clonotype was observed at least ten times. The genes are TRBV7-2 and TRBJ1-1, with D unclear. The CDR3 contains 13 residues. The germline CDR1 and CDR2 sequences are SGHTA and FQGNSA. V was cut by 6 bases and J by 0 bases, with 8 bases left in between. CDR3 coding DNA: TGTGCCAGCAGAGTTTCAATGAACACTGAAGCTTTCTTT. This sequence encodes CASRVSMNTEAFF.

This clonotype has a count of ten or more. The CDR3 coding sequence is TGTGCCAGCCGCCTAGCGGGGGGGCCGATGTCCTACAATGAGCAGTTCTTC. It specifies CASRLAGGPMSYNEQFF. V usage is TRBV3-1 and J usage is TRBJ2-1; 12 bases are shared with TRBD2. The CDR3 loop spans 17 amino acids. From germline, CDR1 is LGHDT and CDR2 YNNKEL (reference sequence). V shed 8 bases and J 1 base; nucleotides not matched to a gene: 9.

The table lists this clonotype with a few counts. The rearrangement uses TRBV7-9 and TRBJ1-2, with 11 bases aligning to TRBD1. Germline CDR1 SEHNR, CDR2 FQNEAQ (reference sequence). The CDR3 runs 15 residues. The V and J ends lost 6 bases and 5 bases, in that order; junction bases with no gene match: 8. CDR3: CASSAPGQGVYGYTF. The CDR3 nucleotides read TGTGCCAGCAGTGCTCCGGGACAGGGGGTATATGGCTACACCTTC.

This chain joins TRBV10-3 and TRBJ2-3; either TRBD1 or TRBD2 may fit D (5 bases each). Germline V lookup: CDR1 ENHRY, CDR2 SYGVKD. This CDR3 has 20 amino acids. V was shortened by 0 bases and J by 0 bases, with 22 bases between the two germline ends. The CDR3 sequence: CAISESPPGYGGASTDTQYF. The CDR3 nucleotides are TGTGCCATCAGTGAGTCGCCCCCTGGGTATGGGGGAGCTAGCACAGATACGCAGTATTTT.

This clonotype has a count of ten or more. The V call is TRBV11-1, the J call TRBJ2-2; D may be TRBD1 or TRBD2 (5 bases each). This CDR3 spans 16 amino acids. V lost 2 bases, J lost 5 bases, and 15 bases lay in between. The V gene's germline CDR1 is SGHAT and CDR2 FQDESV (reference sequence). Here the CDR3 DNA reads TGTGCCAGCAGCTTACCGGGACCCTTTAGGACCGGGGAGCTGTTTTTT. Its protein is CASSLPGPFRTGELFF.

This clonotype has only a few counts. This chain connects TRBV20-1 to TRBJ2-1, with D uncertain. V lost 0 bases and J lost 4, with 16 bases in between. This CDR3 region has 16 residues. In germline, CDR1 is DFQATT, CDR2 SNEGSKA (reference sequence). The CDR3 here is CSARDRTQTRYNEQFF. DNA for the CDR3: TGCAGTGCTAGAGATCGCACCCAAACGAGATACAATGAGCAGTTCTTC.

The V call is TRBV24-1, the J call TRBJ2-3; TRBD1 aligns across 9 bases. The V gene's germline CDR1 is KGHDR and CDR2 SFDVKD. CDR3 length equals 13 residues. J was trimmed by 5 bases and V by 7 bases; bases with no gene match: 3. The CDR3 coding sequence is TGTGCCACCAGACAGGGGGCTGGAGATACGCAGTATTTT. Protein product: CATRQGAGDTQYF.

The chain recombines TRBV9 with TRBJ2-5; the D is unclear. Trimming shortened V by 0 bases and J by 4 bases, and 13 bases separated the two germline ends. Germline assignment: CDR1 SGDLS and CDR2 YYNGEE. The CDR3 has 15 amino acids. CDR3 DNA sequence: TGTGCCAGCAGCGTAGCTTTAATGGCAGGAGAGACCCAGTACTTC. This gives the protein CASSVALMAGETQYF.

The CDR3 region has the DNA TGTGCCAGCAGCGCTTGGACAGGGGGCTTGGATGGCTACACCTTC. It specifies CASSAWTGGLDGYTF. This chain links TRBV9 with TRBJ1-2, with 11 bases fitting TRBD1. This CDR3 spans 15 amino acids. Germline V gene sequence: CDR1 SGDLS, CDR2 YYNGEE. V shed 3 bases and J 6 bases; nucleotides not matched to a gene: 7.

J is TRBJ1-2 and V is TRBV14; D might be TRBD1 (6 bases). Germline CDR1 SGHDN, CDR2 FVKESK. The V gene lost 4 bases and the J gene lost 6 bases, with 27 bases spanning the gap. This CDR3 comprises 18 residues. The CDR3 DNA is TGTGCCAGCAGCCCCTTCGGGGGGCGGTCGTCGGAAAGTGATGGCTACACCTTC. Amino acid sequence: CASSPFGGRSSESDGYTF.

This clonotype has more than one count but fewer than ten. The V and J genes are TRBV5-6 and TRBJ2-7, with D possibly TRBD2 on 5 matching bases. Trimming took 4 bases from V and 6 from J, leaving 17 bases between them. The CDR3 extends over 14 amino acids. Germline-derived CDR1 and CDR2 are SGHDT and YYEEEE. The DNA for the CDR3 is TGTGCCAGCAGCCTCAGGAGGCCCCAAGCCGAGCAGTACGTC. This translates into CASSLRRPQAEQYV.

This chain joins TRBV7-9 and TRBJ2-2; D gene ambiguous. Germline CDR1 and CDR2: SEHNR and FQNEAQ (reference sequence). The CDR3 loop spans 12 amino acids. Trimming stripped 4 bases from V and 4 bases from J, with 4 bases between. CDR3 nucleotides: TGTGCCAGCAGCTCCATCACCGGGGAGCTGTTTTTT. Translating it yields CASSSITGELFF.

This clonotype was picked up many times. V usage is TRBV29-1 and J usage is TRBJ1-1; tentatively, D is TRBD1 (5 bases). CDR1 SQVTM and CDR2 ANQGSEA come from the germline V gene. Trimming cost V 1 base and J 7 bases, with 13 bases left between them. The CDR3 consists of 13 residues. The CDR3 is CSVEVSFGGEAFF. The CDR3 DNA is TGCAGCGTTGAAGTTTCATTCGGGGGTGAAGCTTTCTTT.

This clonotype turned up a few times. The CDR3 coding sequence is TGTGCCAGTAGTATCCCGACTTCTGGGGCTTATGAGCAGTTCTTC. This gives the protein CASSIPTSGAYEQFF. V usage is TRBV19 and J usage is TRBJ2-1, with D maybe TRBD1 (5 bases). The CDR3 sequence is 15 residues long. The V gene's germline CDR1 is LNHDA and CDR2 SQIVND (reference sequence). V gave up 3 bases and J gave up 8 bases, with 17 bases separating them.